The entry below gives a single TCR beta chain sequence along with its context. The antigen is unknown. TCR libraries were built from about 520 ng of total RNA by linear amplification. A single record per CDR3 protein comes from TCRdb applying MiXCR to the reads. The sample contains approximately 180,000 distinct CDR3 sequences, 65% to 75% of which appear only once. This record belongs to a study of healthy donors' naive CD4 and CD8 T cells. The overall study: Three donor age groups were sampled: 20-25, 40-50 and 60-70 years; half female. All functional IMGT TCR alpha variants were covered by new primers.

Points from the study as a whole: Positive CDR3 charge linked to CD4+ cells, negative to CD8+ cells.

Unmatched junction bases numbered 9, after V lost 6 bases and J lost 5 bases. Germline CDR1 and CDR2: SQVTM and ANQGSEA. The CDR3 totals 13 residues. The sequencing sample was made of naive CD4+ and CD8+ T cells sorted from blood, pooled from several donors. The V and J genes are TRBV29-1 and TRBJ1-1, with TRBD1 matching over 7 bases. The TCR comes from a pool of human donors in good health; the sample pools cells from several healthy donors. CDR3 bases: TGCAGCGTAGATGACAGGGTGGGTACTGAAGCTTTCTTT. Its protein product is CSVDDRVGTEAFF.